This passage covers 19 T cell receptor beta chains from one sample sequenced in a study of blood T cell repertoires in COVID-19 (dated by TCRdb to about 2020). Library preparation employed the immunoSEQ multiplex PCR assay. The source is immuneACCESS, and TCRdb retained only in-frame sequences with V and J called. Part of the clones is not carried over; for the studies checked, unresolved V genes explain less than half of this, and the remainder is unexplained. The sample records around 250,000 clones, around nine tenths of which are singletons. 10% of the sample goes to the ten largest clones. Sequenced sample: peripheral blood. Receptors were obtained from a woman aged 70-85 years with COVID-19, enrolled during active disease.

This sequence joins TRBV7-2 and TRBJ1-1; D might be TRBD1 (5 bases). The CDR3 has 16 amino acids. Germline-derived CDR1 and CDR2 are SGHTA and FQGNSA. Deletions cut 0 bases from V and 0 bases from J, with 11 bases between. The CDR3 loop reads CASSLAWTSLNTEAFF. CDR3 nucleotides: TGTGCCAGCAGCTTAGCTTGGACAAGTCTGAACACTGAAGCTTTCTTT.

J is TRBJ2-7 and V is TRBV21-1; whether TRBD2, the table's D call, matches the DNA was not checked. TRBV21-1 represents a pseudogene. The CDR3 contains 17 residues. The CDR3 DNA is TGTGCCAGCAGCAATCTTATTAAGCGGGAGGCTACCTACGAGCAGTACTTC. Protein sequence: CASSNLIKREATYEQYF.

This chain connects TRBV27 to TRBJ2-7; 8 bases fit TRBD1. Looked up from germline, CDR1 is MNHEY and CDR2 is SMNVEV (reference sequence). The junction had 5 bases not matched to a gene; V was cut back by 4 bases and J by 0 bases. The CDR3 is 15 amino acids. CDR3 region: CASSSGQGVSYEQYF. The CDR3 coding sequence is TGTGCCAGCAGTTCAGGACAGGGCGTCTCCTACGAGCAGTACTTC.

This clone was detected only once. J is TRBJ1-2 and V is TRBV19, with D possibly TRBD1 on 6 matching bases. CDR1 LNHDA and CDR2 SQIVND come from the germline V gene (reference sequence). Trimming stripped 7 bases from V and 4 bases from J, with 19 bases between. CDR3 length: 15 amino acids. CDR3 in DNA: TGTGCCAGTATGGCCTTGTCGGGGGGCAGCTATGGCTACACCTTC. This encodes CASMALSGGSYGYTF. The full variable domain, completed using reference TRBV19 and TRBJ1-2, is DGGITQSPKYLFRKEGQNVTLSCEQNLNHDAMYWYRQDPGQGLRLIYYSQIVNDFQKGDIAEGYSVSREKKESFPLTVTSAQKNPTAFYLCASMALSGGSYGYTFGSGTRLTVV.

The chain carries TRBV28 and TRBJ2-3, with TRBD1 matching 9 bases. Germline V gene lookup returns CDR1 MDHEN and CDR2 SYDVKM. The CDR3 loop spans 14 amino acids. Trimming at V came to 5 bases and at J to 8 bases, leaving 8 bases not matched to a gene. CDR3 bases: TGTGCCAGCAGTACAGGGGGCTGGGGGGTTACGCAGTATTTT. It specifies CASSTGGWGVTQYF.

V gene TRBV6-5 combines with J gene TRBJ1-3, with TRBD1 matching over 7 bases. The ends lost 4 bases at V and 4 bases at J; junction bases unmatched: 4. The CDR3 consists of 14 residues. CDR1 and CDR2 from the germline V gene are MNHEY and SVGAGI. CDR3 region: CASSSRDRGNTIYF. CDR3 DNA: TGTGCCAGCAGTTCCCGGGACAGAGGAAACACCATATATTTT.

This chain links TRBV18 with TRBJ1-2; D possibly corresponds to TRBD1 (5 bases). Germline V gene lookup returns CDR1 KGHSH and CDR2 LQKENI. CDR3 length equals 15 residues. V lost 5 bases to trimming and J lost 0 bases, with 13 bases between them. CDR3 residues: CASSTYTGTNYGYTF. CDR3 nucleotide sequence: TGTGCCAGCTCAACGTACACAGGAACTAACTATGGCTACACCTTC.

The chain combines TRBV5-1 with TRBJ2-7; 10 bases line up with TRBD1. V shed 0 bases and J 5 bases; nucleotides not matched to a gene: 2. The CDR3 contains 14 residues. CDR1 and CDR2 from the germline V gene are SGHRS and YFSETQ. CDR3 sequence (DNA): TGCGCCAGCAGCTTGGGGGGGACAGGGGACGAGCAGTACTTC. Translation gives CASSLGGTGDEQYF. Based on the CDR3 plus reference TRBV5-1 and TRBJ2-7, the full variable domain is KAGVTQTPRYLIKTRGQQVTLSCSPISGHRSVSWYQQTPGQGLQFLFEYFSETQRNKGNFPGRFSGRQFSNSRSEMNVSTLELGDSALYLCASSLGGTGDEQYFGPGTRLTVT.

The chain carries TRBV28 and TRBJ2-1; 9 bases fit TRBD1. The CDR3 covers 15 residues. Trimming at V came to 7 bases and at J to 10 bases, leaving 14 bases not matched to a gene. The germline V gene encodes CDR1 MDHEN and CDR2 SYDVKM. The CDR3 DNA reads TGTGCCAGCATCGGAAACCTTAGGACAGGGGAGGAGCAGTTCTTC. Amino acid sequence: CASIGNLRTGEEQFF.

The V and J genes are TRBV4-1 and TRBJ2-7, with D possibly being TRBD2 (6 bases). V lost 0 bases, J lost 3 bases, and 12 bases lay in between. There are 15 residues in the CDR3. Germline V gene data show CDR1 as MGHRA and CDR2 as YSYEKL. CDR3 DNA: TGCGCCAGCAGCCAAGATAGACGGGAGTACTACGAGCAGTACTTC. It yields the protein CASSQDRREYYEQYF.

The chain couples TRBV14 to TRBJ1-1, with a possible D match to TRBD1 (5 bases). Germline-derived CDR1 and CDR2 are SGHDN and FVKESK. CDR3 length: 15 residues. Trimming left V 4 bases short and J 1 base short, with 13 bases between. The CDR3 here is CASSPWGVPNTEAFF. CDR3 in DNA: TGTGCCAGCAGCCCTTGGGGGGTCCCGAACACTGAAGCTTTCTTT.

This chain connects TRBV5-5 to TRBJ1-5; 7 bases are a match to TRBD1. CDR1 is SGHKS and CDR2 is YYEKEE in the germline V gene (reference sequence). Trimming at V came to 4 bases and at J to 4 bases, leaving 11 bases not matched to a gene. The CDR3 is 16 amino acids. CDR3 sequence (DNA): TGTGCCAGCAGCCCTAGGGGACAGAGGGAAAATCAGCCCCAGCATTTT. Translation: CASSPRGQRENQPQHF.

V and J are TRBV3-1 (or the pseudogene TRBV3-2) and TRBJ1-1, with a tentative D call TRBD1 (5 bases). The germline gives CDR1 LGHDT, CDR2 YNNKEL (reference sequence). The V end was cut by 4 bases, the J end by 1 base, with 13 bases between. The CDR3 has 15 residues. The CDR3 sequence is CASSLTASWNTEAFF. In DNA, the CDR3 is TGTGCCAGCAGCCTGACAGCGTCGTGGAACACTGAAGCTTTCTTT.

DNA for the CDR3: TGTGCCAGCAGACCATCGGGGGGATCTGGCTACACCTTC. Amino acids: CASRPSGGSGYTF. The chain joins TRBV28 to TRBJ1-2; D is perhaps TRBD1 (5 bases). CDR1 is MDHEN and CDR2 is SYDVKM in the germline V gene. V was trimmed by 6 bases and J by 7 bases, leaving 15 bases between them. CDR3 length equals 13 residues.

The chain uses TRBV5-1 and TRBJ1-2; 7 nucleotides agree with TRBD1. Trimming at V came to 3 bases and at J to 0 bases, leaving 2 bases not matched to a gene. Germline CDR1 is SGHRS and CDR2 is YFSETQ. The CDR3 extends over 14 amino acids. The CDR3 reads CASSSGTANYGYTF. The CDR3 DNA is TGCGCCAGCAGCTCCGGGACAGCTAACTATGGCTACACCTTC.

This chain uses TRBV18 with TRBJ2-3; 9 bases line up with TRBD2. Germline trimming cut 3 bases from V and 7 bases from J; bases unmatched to any gene: 14. The CDR3 runs to 17 residues. Germline loops: CDR1 KGHSH, CDR2 LQKENI. The CDR3 sequence is CASSPSSGRIEAHTQYF. CDR3 nucleotide sequence: TGTGCCAGCTCACCCAGTAGCGGGAGAATTGAGGCGCATACGCAGTATTTT. Variable domain in full (rest from reference TRBV18 and TRBJ2-3): NAGVMQNPRHLVRRRGQEARLRCSPMKGHSHVYWYRQLPEEGLKFMVYLQKENIIDESGMPKERFSAEFPKEGPSILRIQQVVRGDSAAYFCASSPSSGRIEAHTQYFGPGTRLTVL.

The chain couples TRBV4-1 to TRBJ1-6; tentatively, D is TRBD1 (6 bases). The CDR3 extends over 16 amino acids. Germline loops: CDR1 MGHRA, CDR2 YSYEKL. The germline V and J ends were trimmed by 1 base and 10 bases, with 17 bases remaining between them. The CDR3 DNA is TGCGCCAGCAGCCAAGTTGGGGGGGCCCCTGGGTCACCCCTCCACTTT. Its translation is CASSQVGGAPGSPLHF.

The chain links TRBV10-1 to TRBJ2-1, with D possibly being TRBD2 (6 bases). The CDR3 is 15 amino acids. The V gene's germline CDR1 is WNHNN and CDR2 SYGVQD (reference sequence). With 2 bases removed from V and 6 bases from J, the gap between germline ends came to 14 bases. CDR3 in DNA: TGCGCCAGCAGTGAGCTTTTTAGCGGACCCAATGAGCAGTTCTTC. This sequence encodes CASSELFSGPNEQFF.

The chain employs TRBV27 and TRBJ2-1; 13 bases fit TRBD2. This CDR3 region has 16 residues. The V gene's germline CDR1 is MNHEY and CDR2 SMNVEV (reference sequence). J was trimmed by 5 bases and V by 5 bases; bases with no gene match: 6. As DNA, the CDR3 is TGTGCCAGCAGTACCCGGACTAGCGGGAGACACAATGAGCAGTTCTTC. This sequence encodes CASSTRTSGRHNEQFF.